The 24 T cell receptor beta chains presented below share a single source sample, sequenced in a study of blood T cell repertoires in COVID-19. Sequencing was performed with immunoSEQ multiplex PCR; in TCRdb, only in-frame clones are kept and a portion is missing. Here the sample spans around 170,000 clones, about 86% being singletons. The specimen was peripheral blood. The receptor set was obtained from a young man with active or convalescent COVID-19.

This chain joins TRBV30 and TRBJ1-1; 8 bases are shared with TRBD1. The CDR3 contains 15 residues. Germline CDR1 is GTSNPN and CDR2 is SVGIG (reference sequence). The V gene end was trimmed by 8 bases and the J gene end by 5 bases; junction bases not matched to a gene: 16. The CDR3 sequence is CAGRDRPLLGTEAFF. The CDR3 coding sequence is TGTGCCGGTAGGGACAGGCCTTTGCTCGGGACTGAAGCTTTCTTT.

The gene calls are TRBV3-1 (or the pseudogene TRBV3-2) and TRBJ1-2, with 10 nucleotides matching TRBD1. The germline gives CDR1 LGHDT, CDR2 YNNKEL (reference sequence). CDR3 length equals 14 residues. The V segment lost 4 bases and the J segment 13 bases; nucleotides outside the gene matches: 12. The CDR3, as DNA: TGTGCCAGCAGCCCCAAAAGACAGGGGGCTCCTCTCACCTTC. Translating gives CASSPKRQGAPLTF.

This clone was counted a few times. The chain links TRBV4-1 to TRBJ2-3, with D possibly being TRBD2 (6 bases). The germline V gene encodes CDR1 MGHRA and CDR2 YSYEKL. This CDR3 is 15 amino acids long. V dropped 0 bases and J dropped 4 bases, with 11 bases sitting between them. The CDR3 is CASSQDPGLPDTQYF. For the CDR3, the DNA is TGCGCCAGCAGCCAAGATCCCGGACTACCAGATACGCAGTATTTT.

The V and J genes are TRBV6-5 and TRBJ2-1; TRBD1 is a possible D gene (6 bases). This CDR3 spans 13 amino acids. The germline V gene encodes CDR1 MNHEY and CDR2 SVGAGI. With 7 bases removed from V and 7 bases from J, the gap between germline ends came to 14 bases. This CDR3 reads CASTPAQGNEQFF. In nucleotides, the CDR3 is TGTGCCAGCACCCCCGCGCAGGGGAATGAGCAGTTCTTC.

CDR3 region: CSVVAGGGDTQYF. Written as DNA, the CDR3 is TGCAGCGTTGTGGCGGGAGGCGGGGATACGCAGTATTTT. The rearrangement joins TRBV29-1 to TRBJ2-3; 8 nucleotides agree with TRBD2. Per germline, CDR1 SQVTM and CDR2 ANQGSEA. V shed 4 bases, J shed 6 bases, and the junction held 6 bases outside the gene matches. The CDR3 loop spans 13 amino acids.

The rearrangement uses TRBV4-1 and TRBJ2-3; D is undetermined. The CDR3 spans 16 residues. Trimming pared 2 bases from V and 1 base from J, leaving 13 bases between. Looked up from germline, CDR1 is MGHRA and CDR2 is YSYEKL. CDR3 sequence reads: CASSQNPEFRTDTQYF. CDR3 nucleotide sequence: TGCGCCAGCAGCCAAAATCCAGAATTTCGCACAGATACGCAGTATTTT.

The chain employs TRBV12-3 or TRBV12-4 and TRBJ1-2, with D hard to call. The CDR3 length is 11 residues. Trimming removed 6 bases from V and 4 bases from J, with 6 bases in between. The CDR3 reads CASSSSYGYTF. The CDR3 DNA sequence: TGTGCCAGCAGCTCCAGCTATGGCTACACCTTC.

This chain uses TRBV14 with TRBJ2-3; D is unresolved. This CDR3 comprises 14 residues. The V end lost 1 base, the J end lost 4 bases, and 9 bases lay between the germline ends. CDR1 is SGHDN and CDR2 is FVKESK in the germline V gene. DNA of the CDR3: TGTGCCAGCAGCCAAGCACGGCTAGCAGATACGCAGTATTTT. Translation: CASSQARLADTQYF.

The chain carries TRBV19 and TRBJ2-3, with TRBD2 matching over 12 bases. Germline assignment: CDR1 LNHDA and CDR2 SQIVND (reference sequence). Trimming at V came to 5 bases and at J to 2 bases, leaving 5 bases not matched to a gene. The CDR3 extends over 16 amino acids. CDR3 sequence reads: CASSLRLAGDTDTQYF. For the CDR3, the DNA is TGTGCCAGTAGTCTCCGACTAGCGGGAGACACAGATACGCAGTATTTT.

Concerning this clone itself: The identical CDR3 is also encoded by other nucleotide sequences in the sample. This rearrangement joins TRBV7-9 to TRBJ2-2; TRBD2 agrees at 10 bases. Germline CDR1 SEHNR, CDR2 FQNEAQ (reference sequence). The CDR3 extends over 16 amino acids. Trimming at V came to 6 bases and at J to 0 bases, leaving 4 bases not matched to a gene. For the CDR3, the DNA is TGTGCCAGCAGTCTACTAGCGGGGACGAACACCGGGGAGCTGTTTTTT. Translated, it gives CASSLLAGTNTGELFF.

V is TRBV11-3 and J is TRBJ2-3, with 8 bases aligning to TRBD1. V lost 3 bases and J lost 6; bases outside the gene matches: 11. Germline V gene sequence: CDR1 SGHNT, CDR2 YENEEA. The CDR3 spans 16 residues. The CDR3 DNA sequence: TGTGCCAGCAGCTTCCGGCTAGCAGGGGGCAGGGATACGCAGTATTTT. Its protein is CASSFRLAGGRDTQYF. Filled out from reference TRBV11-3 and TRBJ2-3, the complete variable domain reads EAGVVQSPRYKIIEKKQPVAFWCNPISGHNTLYWYLQNLGQGPELLIRYENEEAVDDSQLPKDRFSAERLKGVDSTLKIQPAELGDSAVYLCASSFRLAGGRDTQYFGPGTRLTVL.

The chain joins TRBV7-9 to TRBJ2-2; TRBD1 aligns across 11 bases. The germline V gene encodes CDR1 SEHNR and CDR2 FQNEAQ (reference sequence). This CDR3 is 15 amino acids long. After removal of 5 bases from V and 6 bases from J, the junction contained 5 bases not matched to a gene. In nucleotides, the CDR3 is TGTGCCAGCAGCATCCGGGACAGGGGGTCCGGGGAGCTGTTTTTT. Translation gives CASSIRDRGSGELFF.

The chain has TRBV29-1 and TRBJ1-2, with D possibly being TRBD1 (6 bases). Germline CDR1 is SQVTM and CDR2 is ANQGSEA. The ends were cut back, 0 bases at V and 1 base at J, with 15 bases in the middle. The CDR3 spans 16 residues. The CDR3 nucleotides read TGCAGCGTTGAAGAAGCTGAGGACAGAGTTAACTATGGCTACACCTTC. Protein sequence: CSVEEAEDRVNYGYTF. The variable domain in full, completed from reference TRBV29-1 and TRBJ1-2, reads SAVISQKPSRDICQRGTSLTIQCQVDSQVTMMFWYRQQPGQSLTLIATANQGSEATYESGFVIDKFPISRPNLTFSTLTVSNMSPEDSSIYLCSVEEAEDRVNYGYTFGSGTRLTVV.

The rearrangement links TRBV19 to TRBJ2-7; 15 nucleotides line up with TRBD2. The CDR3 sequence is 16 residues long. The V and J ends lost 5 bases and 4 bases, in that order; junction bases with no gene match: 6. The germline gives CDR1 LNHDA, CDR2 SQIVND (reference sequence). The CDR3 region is CASSGTGTSGRYEQYF. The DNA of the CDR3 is TGTGCCAGTAGTGGGACTGGGACTAGCGGGAGGTACGAGCAGTACTTC. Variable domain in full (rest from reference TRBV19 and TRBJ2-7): DGGITQSPKYLFRKEGQNVTLSCEQNLNHDAMYWYRQDPGQGLRLIYYSQIVNDFQKGDIAEGYSVSREKKESFPLTVTSAQKNPTAFYLCASSGTGTSGRYEQYFGPGTRLTVT.

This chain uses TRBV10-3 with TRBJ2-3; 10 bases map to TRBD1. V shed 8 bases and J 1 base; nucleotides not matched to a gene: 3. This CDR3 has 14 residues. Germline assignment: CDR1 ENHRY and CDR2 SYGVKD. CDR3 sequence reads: CAIGDRGGTDTQYF. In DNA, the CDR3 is TGTGCCATCGGGGACAGGGGAGGCACAGATACGCAGTATTTT.

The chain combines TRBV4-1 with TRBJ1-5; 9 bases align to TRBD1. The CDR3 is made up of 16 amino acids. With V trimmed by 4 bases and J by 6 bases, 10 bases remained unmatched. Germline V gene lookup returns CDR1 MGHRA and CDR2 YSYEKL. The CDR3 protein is CASSPDSQGASQPQHF. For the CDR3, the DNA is TGCGCCAGCAGCCCGGATTCACAGGGGGCAAGTCAGCCCCAGCATTTT.

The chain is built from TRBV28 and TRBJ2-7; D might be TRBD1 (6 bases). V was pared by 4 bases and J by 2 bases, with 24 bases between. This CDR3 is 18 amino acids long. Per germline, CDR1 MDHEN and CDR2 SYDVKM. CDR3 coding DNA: TGTGCCAGCAGTTCCAGAACCCTCACAGGGTTTGGGACCTACGAGCAGTACTTC. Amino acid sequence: CASSSRTLTGFGTYEQYF.

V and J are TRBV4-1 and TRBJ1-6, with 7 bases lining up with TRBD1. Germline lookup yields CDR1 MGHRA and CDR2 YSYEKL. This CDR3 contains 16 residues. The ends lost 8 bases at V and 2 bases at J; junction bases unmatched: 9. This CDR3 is CASRGTGTAYNSPLHF. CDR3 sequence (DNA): TGCGCCAGCCGGGGAACGGGGACAGCCTATAATTCACCCCTCCACTTT.

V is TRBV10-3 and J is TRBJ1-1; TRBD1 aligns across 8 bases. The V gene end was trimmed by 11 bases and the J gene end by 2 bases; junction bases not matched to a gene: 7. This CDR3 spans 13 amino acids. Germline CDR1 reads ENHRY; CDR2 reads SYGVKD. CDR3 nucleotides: TGTGCCGCCAGACAGGGGATAAACACTGAAGCTTTCTTT. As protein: CAARQGINTEAFF.

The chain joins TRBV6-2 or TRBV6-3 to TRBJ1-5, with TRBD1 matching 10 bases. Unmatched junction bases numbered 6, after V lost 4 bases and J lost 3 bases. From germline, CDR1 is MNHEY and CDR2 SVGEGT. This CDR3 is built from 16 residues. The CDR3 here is CASSSGQGSVNQPQHF. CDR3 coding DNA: TGTGCCAGCAGTTCGGGACAGGGGAGTGTCAATCAGCCCCAGCATTTT.

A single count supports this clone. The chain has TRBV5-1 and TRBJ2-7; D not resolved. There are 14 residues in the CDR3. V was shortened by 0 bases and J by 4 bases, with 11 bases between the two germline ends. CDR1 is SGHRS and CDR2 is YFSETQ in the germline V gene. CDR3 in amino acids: CASSLDDPRYEQYF. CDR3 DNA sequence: TGCGCCAGCAGCTTGGACGACCCTAGATACGAGCAGTACTTC.

Here the CDR3 DNA reads TGTGCCAGCAGCCAAGATTTGTTCAGGGGGTCAGGCACAGATACGCAGTATTTT. This gives the protein CASSQDLFRGSGTDTQYF. V and J are TRBV3-1 (or the pseudogene TRBV3-2) and TRBJ2-3; TRBD1 matches at 7 bases. This CDR3 contains 18 residues. The germline CDR1 and CDR2 sequences are LGHDT and YNNKEL (reference sequence). The ends lost 0 bases at V and 1 base at J; junction bases unmatched: 10.

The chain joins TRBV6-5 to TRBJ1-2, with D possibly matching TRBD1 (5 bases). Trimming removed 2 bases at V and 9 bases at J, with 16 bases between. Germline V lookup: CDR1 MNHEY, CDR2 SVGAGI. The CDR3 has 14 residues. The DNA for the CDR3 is TGTGCCAGCAGTTACAGTGGCCTACGGGGGAGCTACACCTTC. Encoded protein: CASSYSGLRGSYTF.

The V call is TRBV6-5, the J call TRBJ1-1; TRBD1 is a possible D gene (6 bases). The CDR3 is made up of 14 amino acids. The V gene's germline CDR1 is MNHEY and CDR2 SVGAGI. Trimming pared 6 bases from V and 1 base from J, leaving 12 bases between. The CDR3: CASRGQGWNTEAFF. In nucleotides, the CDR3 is TGTGCCAGCAGGGGCCAGGGGTGGAACACTGAAGCTTTCTTT.